Listed below are T cell receptor beta chains from one sample, sequenced in a study of T cells in localized non-small cell lung cancer. TCRdb's table, derived via immunoSEQ multiplex PCR, lists solely in-frame clones and lacks some. The sample lists roughly 1,900 clones, about a sixth seen once, with about 12% in the top ten. The starting material was normal lung tissue next to the tumor, obtained before any cancer treatment. The receptors were sampled from a male donor older than 55 with stage I non-small cell lung cancer. The CDR3 runs from the conserved cysteine through the conserved F or W. Each record gives: J gene, V gene, D gene, clone size, CDR3 protein, CDR3 DNA. The D gene is left open where the match is weak. Where a row states a size, it is once, few, many or the class of an expanded clone; other rows omit it.

j_gene: TRBJ2-7
v_gene: TRBV30
d_gene: -
abundance: few
CDR3aa: CAWSVGAVGTYEQYF
CDR3nt: TGTGCCTGGAGTGTAGGGGCTGTGGGGACCTACGAGCAGTACTTC

j_gene: TRBJ2-7
v_gene: TRBV12-5
d_gene: -
abundance: -
CDR3aa: CASRSSGNDEQYF
CDR3nt: TGTGCCAGCCGGTCGTCTGGTAACGACGAGCAGTACTTC

j_gene: TRBJ2-1
v_gene: TRBV11-3
d_gene: -
abundance: -
CDR3aa: CASSPRQIRNNEQFF
CDR3nt: TGTGCCAGCAGCCCTAGACAGATTCGCAACAATGAGCAGTTCTTC

j_gene: TRBJ2-7
v_gene: TRBV28
d_gene: TRBD1
abundance: -
CDR3aa: CASNQGGSGGRYEQYF
CDR3nt: TGTGCCAGCAACCAAGGGGGGTCAGGGGGCCGGTACGAGCAGTACTTC

j_gene: TRBJ1-2
v_gene: TRBV11-3
d_gene: -
abundance: medium-sized
CDR3aa: CASSYPGGVNYGYTF
CDR3nt: TGTGCCAGCAGCTACCCGGGAGGGGTTAACTATGGCTACACCTTC

j_gene: TRBJ1-6
v_gene: TRBV5-1
d_gene: -
abundance: -
CDR3aa: CASSLIADVTASERPLHF
CDR3nt: TGCGCCAGCAGCTTAATAGCGGATGTGACAGCCTCTGAACGACCCCTCCACTTT

j_gene: TRBJ2-7
v_gene: TRBV7-2
d_gene: -
abundance: medium-sized
CDR3aa: CASSFGGRLEQYF
CDR3nt: TGTGCCAGCAGCTTCGGGGGACGCCTAGAACAGTACTTC

j_gene: TRBJ1-4
v_gene: TRBV15
d_gene: -
abundance: -
CDR3aa: CATSRDYRDNEKLFF
CDR3nt: TGTGCCACCAGCAGAGACTACAGGGATAATGAAAAACTGTTTTTT

j_gene: TRBJ2-3
v_gene: TRBV6-8
d_gene: -
abundance: -
CDR3aa: CAISGQGDTQYF
CDR3nt: TGTGCCATCAGTGGCCAGGGAGATACGCAGTATTTT

j_gene: TRBJ2-5
v_gene: TRBV9
d_gene: TRBD1
abundance: medium-sized
CDR3aa: CASSLTGGSAMETQYF
CDR3nt: TGTGCCAGCAGCTTGACAGGGGGTTCAGCTATGGAGACCCAGTACTTC

j_gene: TRBJ2-3
v_gene: TRBV11-3
d_gene: -
abundance: medium-sized
CDR3aa: CASSFGLYTDTQYF
CDR3nt: TGTGCCAGCAGCTTTGGCTTGTACACAGATACGCAGTATTTT

j_gene: TRBJ1-2
v_gene: TRBV11-3
d_gene: -
abundance: many
CDR3aa: CASSLRDGNNYGYTF
CDR3nt: TGTGCCAGCAGCCTACGGGACGGGAATAACTATGGCTACACCTTC

j_gene: TRBJ2-5
v_gene: TRBV30
d_gene: TRBD2
abundance: -
CDR3aa: CAWSGRAGGISDF
CDR3nt: TGTGCCTGGAGTGGGAGAGCGGGAGGGATCTCGGACTTC

j_gene: TRBJ2-5
v_gene: TRBV19
d_gene: -
abundance: -
CDR3aa: CASSIVGLAETQYF
CDR3nt: TGTGCCAGTAGTATAGTTGGCTTGGCGGAGACCCAGTACTTC

j_gene: TRBJ2-1
v_gene: TRBV15
d_gene: TRBD2
abundance: -
CDR3aa: CATSRGGGRGSSNNEQFF
CDR3nt: TGTGCCACCAGCAGAGGCGGGGGTAGGGGATCAAGTAACAATGAGCAGTTCTTC

j_gene: TRBJ2-3
v_gene: TRBV18
d_gene: -
abundance: -
CDR3aa: CASSQSGSTDTQYF
CDR3nt: TGTGCCAGCTCACAATCGGGTAGCACAGATACGCAGTATTTT

j_gene: TRBJ1-2
v_gene: TRBV29-1
d_gene: -
abundance: -
CDR3aa: CSAENRDKAYYGYTF
CDR3nt: TGCAGCGCCGAGAACAGGGATAAGGCCTACTATGGCTACACCTTC

j_gene: TRBJ2-5
v_gene: TRBV29-1
d_gene: -
abundance: -
CDR3aa: CSALREVETQYF
CDR3nt: TGCAGCGCCCTAAGGGAAGTCGAGACCCAGTACTTC

j_gene: TRBJ1-5
v_gene: TRBV11-3
d_gene: -
abundance: medium-sized
CDR3aa: CASSLDPEGRNQPQHF
CDR3nt: TGTGCCAGCAGCTTAGACCCAGAGGGGAGGAATCAGCCCCAGCATTTT

j_gene: TRBJ2-1
v_gene: TRBV6-8
d_gene: TRBD2
abundance: medium-sized
CDR3aa: CASSYSGLAGGTPSEQFF
CDR3nt: TGTGCCAGCAGTTACAGCGGACTAGCGGGGGGAACACCAAGTGAGCAGTTCTTC

j_gene: TRBJ1-3
v_gene: TRBV9
d_gene: TRBD1
abundance: few
CDR3aa: CASSRGQGASGNTIYF
CDR3nt: TGTGCCAGCAGTAGAGGACAGGGGGCTTCTGGAAACACCATATATTTT

j_gene: TRBJ2-1
v_gene: TRBV11-3
d_gene: -
abundance: few
CDR3aa: CASSPGSGSSYNEQFF
CDR3nt: TGTGCCAGCAGCCCGGGGTCGGGTAGCTCCTACAATGAGCAGTTCTTC

j_gene: TRBJ1-5
v_gene: TRBV11-3
d_gene: -
abundance: many
CDR3aa: CASSLEGEWSNQPQHF
CDR3nt: TGTGCCAGCAGCTTAGAGGGGGAATGGAGCAATCAGCCCCAGCATTTT

j_gene: TRBJ1-5
v_gene: TRBV6-8
d_gene: TRBD1
abundance: -
CDR3aa: CASSYSGQNSNQPQHF
CDR3nt: TGTGCCAGCAGTTACTCGGGACAGAATAGCAATCAGCCCCAGCATTTT

j_gene: TRBJ2-7
v_gene: TRBV11-3
d_gene: -
abundance: medium-sized
CDR3aa: CASSLMVVRYDEQYF
CDR3nt: TGTGCCAGCAGCTTAATGGTCGTTCGTTATGATGAGCAGTACTTC